The sequence of this T cell receptor beta chain was determined in a study of blood T cell repertoires in COVID-19. The assay was immunoSEQ multiplex PCR, and TCRdb's table has in-frame clones only and misses some. The sample has about 380,000 clones, 88% seen once. CDR3 length equals 14 residues. Trimming pared 5 bases from V and 6 bases from J, leaving 16 bases between. Germline V CDR1 and CDR2: LNHDA, SQIVND (reference sequence). The sequenced sample consisted of PBMCs or T cells enriched from blood (not recorded which). The source is a woman aged 18-29 years who had recovered from COVID-19. This chain joins TRBV19 and TRBJ1-1, with D tentatively TRBD1 (5 bases). CDR3 residues: CASSPPTEVSEAFF. The CDR3 region has the DNA TGTGCCAGTAGTCCACCGACAGAAGTCTCTGAAGCTTTCTTT.